A single sample is the source of the 8 T cell receptor beta chains below, sequenced in a study of neurological immune-mediated disorders. Each CDR3 protein gets one entry after TCRdb re-called the 5' RACE reads with MiXCR. The sample yields roughly 62,000 distinct CDR3 sequences, 2% to 2.5% seen once. Material for sequencing was PBMCs. The receptor source for this set is a man aged 45 to 65 with multiple sclerosis.

This clonotype was counted ten times or more. The gene calls are TRBV25-1 and TRBJ2-2, with 9 bases aligning to TRBD2. V lost 1 base, J lost 9 bases, and 6 bases stayed unmatched. Germline lookup yields CDR1 MGHDK and CDR2 SYGVNS. This CDR3 is built from 15 residues. Written as DNA, the CDR3 is TGTGCCAGCAGTGAATCTGGCGGGGGGGCGTGGGAGCTGTTTTTT. Its protein is CASSESGGGAWELFF. Variable domain in full (rest from reference TRBV25-1 and TRBJ2-2): EADIYQTPRYLVIGTGKKITLECSQTMGHDKMYWYQQDPGMELHLIHYSYGVNSTEKGDLSSESTVSRIRTEHFPLTLESARPSHTSQYLCASSESGGGAWELFFGEGSRLTVL.

This clonotype was seen more than once but under ten times. J is TRBJ2-7 and V is TRBV6-2 or TRBV6-3, with 14 nucleotides matching TRBD2. V gave up 2 bases and J gave up 7 bases; unmatched junction bases: 10. This CDR3 is built from 17 residues. In germline, CDR1 is MNHEY, CDR2 SVGEGT. CDR3: CASSYPVTSGGALEQYF. CDR3 in DNA: TGTGCCAGCAGTTACCCAGTGACTAGCGGGGGGGCCTTGGAGCAGTACTTC.

This clonotype showed up many times. The V gene is TRBV7-2, the J gene TRBJ1-6, with 8 bases that match TRBD1. V gave up 3 bases and J gave up 1 base; unmatched junction bases: 8. CDR1 is SGHTA and CDR2 is FQGNSA in the germline V gene. This CDR3 is built from 18 residues. The CDR3 DNA follows: TGTGCCAGCAGCTTTCTACAGGGGGTCGGTTCCTATAATTCACCCCTCCACTTT. It codes for CASSFLQGVGSYNSPLHF. Together with reference TRBV7-2 and TRBJ1-6, the CDR3 gives the full variable domain: GAGVSQSPSNKVTEKGKDVELRCDPISGHTALYWYRQSLGQGLEFLIYFQGNSAPDKSGLPSDRFSAERTGGSVSTLTIQRTQQEDSAVYLCASSFLQGVGSYNSPLHFGNGTRLTVT.

This clonotype occurred many times. The chain links TRBV27 to TRBJ2-7; tentative D call: TRBD1 (6 bases). This CDR3 region has 15 residues. The V and J ends lost 6 bases and 1 base respectively, with 16 bases between them. Germline V gene sequence: CDR1 MNHEY, CDR2 SMNVEV (reference sequence). CDR3 amino acids: CASRGTGTRSYEQYF. DNA for the CDR3: TGTGCCAGCAGGGGGACCGGGACACGTTCCTACGAGCAGTACTTC.

This clonotype was counted ten times or more. V gene TRBV20-1 combines with J gene TRBJ1-1, with TRBD1 as a possible D gene (6 bases). CDR1 is DFQATT and CDR2 is SNEGSKA in the germline V gene (reference sequence). The CDR3 sequence is 15 residues long. The germline V and J ends were trimmed by 0 bases and 3 bases, with 14 bases remaining between them. This chain's CDR3 is CSARDIRGGDTEAFF. The CDR3 nucleotides are TGCAGTGCTAGAGATATTAGGGGGGGAGACACTGAAGCTTTCTTT.

This clonotype was observed at least ten times. This rearrangement joins TRBV7-2 to TRBJ1-1; D is unresolved. Germline CDR1 and CDR2: SGHTA and FQGNSA. CDR3 length: 13 residues. The V and J ends lost 1 base and 0 bases respectively, with 3 bases between them. CDR3 sequence (DNA): TGTGCCAGCAGCTTAGGTATGAACACTGAAGCTTTCTTT. As protein: CASSLGMNTEAFF.

This chain links TRBV2 with TRBJ2-1; 8 bases are shared with TRBD2. Per germline, CDR1 SNHLY and CDR2 FYNNEI. The ends lost 4 bases at V and 6 bases at J; junction bases unmatched: 5. The CDR3 sequence is 14 residues long. CDR3 bases: TGTGCCAGCAGTGGCGGACTAGCCGTCAATGAGCAGTTCTTC. Its translation: CASSGGLAVNEQFF.

This clonotype appeared many times. The genes are TRBV7-7 and TRBJ2-1, with D perhaps matching TRBD2 (6 bases). In germline, CDR1 is SSHAT, CDR2 FNYEAQ (reference sequence). The CDR3 covers 14 residues. The ends were cut back, 3 bases at V and 6 bases at J, with 12 bases in the middle. CDR3 DNA: TGTGCCAGCAGCTTGAATCCCGGGGGCAATGAGCAGTTCTTC. It yields the protein CASSLNPGGNEQFF.